A selection of T cell receptor beta chains follows, all from one sample in a study of T cell repertoires in Merkel cell carcinoma. Sequencing used immunoSEQ multiplex PCR; TCRdb keeps in-frame clones, though not all of them. The table records about 14,000 clones, 65% to 85% of them present only once. Source material: tumor tissue. All receptors come from an adult with Merkel cell carcinoma. CDR3s include the opening cysteine and the closing phenylalanine or tryptophan. D genes are given only for firm matches. Part of the rows lack a size; the others show once, few, many or a class for expanded clones.

V	J	size	D	CDR3	DNA
TRBV18	TRBJ1-3	NA	NA	CASSQSRSGNTIYF	TGTGCCAGCTCACAGAGCCGCTCTGGAAACACCATATATTTT
TRBV5-5	TRBJ1-1	NA	NA	CASSLLTGNTEAFF	TGTGCCAGCAGCCTCCTGACGGGGAACACTGAAGCTTTCTTT
TRBV28	TRBJ1-2	NA	NA	CASRPLTTGQYGYTF	TGTGCCAGCAGACCCCTCACTACCGGACAGTATGGCTACACCTTC
TRBV12-3/TRBV12-4	TRBJ2-5	NA	TRBD2	CASKLAGVETQYF	TGTGCCAGTAAACTAGCGGGGGTTGAGACCCAGTACTTC
TRBV5-4	TRBJ1-2	NA	NA	CASSLEGYGYTF	TGTGCCAGCAGCTTGGAGGGGTATGGCTACACCTTC
TRBV5-1	TRBJ1-5	NA	NA	CASSLAGGSNQPQHF	TGCGCCAGCAGCTTGGCCGGTGGTAGCAATCAGCCCCAGCATTTT
TRBV9	TRBJ2-7	NA	NA	CASSRTPSYEQYF	TGTGCCAGCAGTCGTACCCCTAGCTACGAGCAGTACTTC
TRBV7-8	TRBJ2-5	NA	NA	CASSTGLSETQYF	TGTGCCAGCAGCACCGGGTTATCAGAGACCCAGTACTTC
TRBV5-1	TRBJ1-4	few	NA	CASSSVTGNEKLFF	TGCGCCAGCAGCTCAGTTACAGGGAATGAAAAACTGTTTTTT
TRBV5-6	TRBJ2-7	NA	TRBD2	CASSQPGLAGGLEQYF	TGTGCCAGCAGCCAGCCGGGACTAGCGGGGGGACTCGAGCAGTACTTC
TRBV6-2/TRBV6-3	TRBJ2-4	NA	NA	CASSFGGRLAKNIQYF	TGTGCCAGCAGTTTCGGCGGCCGCTTAGCCAAAAACATTCAGTACTTC
TRBV5-1	TRBJ1-1	NA	TRBD1	CASSLAGTGSEAFF	TGCGCCAGCAGCTTGGCAGGGACAGGGTCTGAAGCTTTCTTT
TRBV6-6	TRBJ1-2	NA	TRBD1	CASSPTGLGYTF	TGTGCCAGCAGTCCGACAGGGTTGGGCTACACCTTC
TRBV29-1	TRBJ1-5	NA	NA	CSVNGGGSNQPQHF	TGCAGCGTTAATGGTGGGGGGAGCAATCAGCCCCAGCATTTT
TRBV7-2	TRBJ1-5	NA	TRBD1	CASSITGGNQPQHF	TGTGCCAGCAGCATCACAGGGGGCAATCAGCCCCAGCATTTT
TRBV6-1	TRBJ1-1	NA	TRBD1	CASSELQGVTEAFF	TGTGCCAGCAGTGAATTACAGGGGGTGACTGAAGCTTTCTTT
TRBV27	TRBJ2-6	NA	NA	CASTDGRPSGANVLTF	TGTGCCAGCACCGATGGTCGTCCCTCTGGGGCCAACGTCCTGACTTTC
TRBV4-1	TRBJ2-3	NA	TRBD2	CASSQGTSRTDTQYF	TGCGCCAGCAGCCAAGGGACTAGCAGGACAGATACGCAGTATTTT
TRBV5-1	TRBJ2-1	NA	TRBD2	CASSLGLAGGGYNEQFF	TGCGCCAGCAGCTTGGGGCTAGCGGGAGGTGGGTACAATGAGCAGTTCTTC
TRBV27	TRBJ1-4	NA	NA	CASSLLSGGEEKLFF	TGTGCCAGCAGTTTATTATCTGGGGGTGAGGAAAAACTGTTTTTT
TRBV6-1	TRBJ1-1	NA	NA	CASSDDRNTEAFF	TGTGCCAGCAGTGATGATCGGAACACTGAAGCTTTCTTT
TRBV4-2	TRBJ2-3	NA	TRBD2	CASSQGLAGGTDTQYF	TGTGCCAGCAGCCAGGGACTAGCGGGGGGTACAGATACGCAGTATTTT